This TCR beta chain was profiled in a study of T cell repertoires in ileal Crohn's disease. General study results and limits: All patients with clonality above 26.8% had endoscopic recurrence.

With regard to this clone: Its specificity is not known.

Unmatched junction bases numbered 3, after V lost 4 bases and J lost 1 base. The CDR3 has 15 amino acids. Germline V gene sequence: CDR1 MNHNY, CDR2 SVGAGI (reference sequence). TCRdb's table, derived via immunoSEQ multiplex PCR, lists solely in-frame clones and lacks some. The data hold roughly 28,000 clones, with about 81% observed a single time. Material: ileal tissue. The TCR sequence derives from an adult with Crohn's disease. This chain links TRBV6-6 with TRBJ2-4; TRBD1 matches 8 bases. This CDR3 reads CASSLRQGAKNIQYF. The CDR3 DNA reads TGTGCCAGCAGTTTGAGACAGGGGGCCAAAAACATTCAGTACTTC.